This is a list of T cell receptor beta chains from one sample in a study of blood T cell repertoires in COVID-19. Profiled with immunoSEQ multiplex PCR; TCRdb holds only in-frame clones, not every one. The sample consists of hundreds of thousands of clones, about nine tenths of them appearing once. Material: PBMCs or T cells enriched from blood (not recorded which). These receptors came from a man aged 35 to 55 who had recovered from COVID-19. Each CDR3 is given with its conserved first and last residue. Each record gives: D gene, V gene, clone size, J gene, CDR3 DNA, CDR3 protein. The D gene is left open where the match is weak. Only part of the rows carry a size: once, few, many, or a class if the clone is expanded.

D: NA; V: TRBV15; size: NA; J: TRBJ1-4; DNA: TGTGCCACCTCGCTCGGGGGGGAAAAACTGTTTTTT; CDR3: CATSLGGEKLFF
D: TRBD2; V: TRBV7-9; size: NA; J: TRBJ2-3; DNA: TGTGCCGGCAGCTCAAATAGCGGGGGGGAAACTTATAGCACAGATACGCAGTATTTT; CDR3: CAGSSNSGGETYSTDTQYF
D: TRBD1; V: TRBV6-2/TRBV6-3; size: NA; J: TRBJ1-2; DNA: TGTGCCAGCAGTTACGCGGACAGGGGTGGAGGAGGCTACACCTTC; CDR3: CASSYADRGGGGYTF
D: TRBD1; V: TRBV5-4; size: NA; J: TRBJ1-2; DNA: TGTGCCAGCAGCTCGACAGGGGGCGCAGACTATGGCTACACCTTC; CDR3: CASSSTGGADYGYTF
D: NA; V: TRBV27; size: few; J: TRBJ1-1; DNA: TGTGCCAGCAGTTCCGGGGTGGGCACTGAAGCTTTCTTT; CDR3: CASSSGVGTEAFF
D: TRBD1; V: TRBV5-4; size: NA; J: TRBJ2-7; DNA: TGTGCCAGCCGTAAAACAGGGGAAAGGCACGAGCAGTACTTC; CDR3: CASRKTGERHEQYF
D: NA; V: TRBV2; size: NA; J: TRBJ1-2; DNA: TGTGCCAGCAGTGATCAACAGGGCCAACTCTATGGCTACACCTTC; CDR3: CASSDQQGQLYGYTF
D: NA; V: TRBV28; size: few; J: TRBJ1-1; DNA: TGTGCCAGCAGTCCTAACCGGGAAACTGAAGCTTTCTTT; CDR3: CASSPNRETEAFF
D: NA; V: TRBV28; size: NA; J: TRBJ2-5; DNA: TGTGCCAGCAGTTTACAGGTCGCGGAGGAGGAGACCCAGTACTTC; CDR3: CASSLQVAEEETQYF
D: TRBD2; V: TRBV9; size: NA; J: TRBJ2-3; DNA: TGTGCCAGCAGCTTCCCACCGGGGGGGCTGGGAGATACGCAGTATTTT; CDR3: CASSFPPGGLGDTQYF
D: NA; V: TRBV30; size: NA; J: TRBJ1-5; DNA: TGTGCCTCCTCTCTTAGCAATCAGCCCCAGCATTTT; CDR3: CASSLSNQPQHF
D: NA; V: TRBV7-9; size: once; J: TRBJ1-1; DNA: TGTGCCAGCAGCTTAACGGACATGAACACTGAAGCTTTCTTT; CDR3: CASSLTDMNTEAFF
D: NA; V: TRBV4-2; size: NA; J: TRBJ1-2; DNA: TGTGCCAGCAGCCAAGATCCTTCGAACTATGGCTACACCTTC; CDR3: CASSQDPSNYGYTF
D: NA; V: TRBV10-3; size: few; J: TRBJ1-2; DNA: TGTGCCATCGGGGGGACCTCTTCCTACACCTTC; CDR3: CAIGGTSSYTF
D: NA; V: TRBV3-1/TRBV3-2; size: NA; J: TRBJ2-1; DNA: TGTGCCAGCAGCCAAGACCTGCAGCCCCAGCGAGATGAGCAGTTCTTC; CDR3: CASSQDLQPQRDEQFF
D: NA; V: TRBV5-4; size: NA; J: TRBJ2-7; DNA: TGTGCCAGCAGCTACCCCTACCGGGGGGCCGACGAGCAGTACTTC; CDR3: CASSYPYRGADEQYF
D: TRBD1; V: TRBV30; size: NA; J: TRBJ1-4; DNA: TGTGCCTGGGCACAGGGGCCTGCTGAAAAACTGTTTTTT; CDR3: CAWAQGPAEKLFF
D: NA; V: TRBV29-1; size: NA; J: TRBJ1-4; DNA: TGCAGCGTTGAAAAAATCGACAGGAGCACTAATGAAAAACTGTTTTTT; CDR3: CSVEKIDRSTNEKLFF
D: NA; V: TRBV3-1/TRBV3-2; size: NA; J: TRBJ1-1; DNA: TGTGCCAGCAGCCAAGCCCCCAGGGCCCTGAACACTGAAGCTTTCTTT; CDR3: CASSQAPRALNTEAFF
D: NA; V: TRBV4-1; size: NA; J: TRBJ1-1; DNA: TGCGCCAGCAGCCAAGATCCGGGGAGAGACACTGAAGCTTTCTTT; CDR3: CASSQDPGRDTEAFF
D: NA; V: TRBV9; size: NA; J: TRBJ2-1; DNA: TGTGCCAGCAGCGTAGCCACCGGGTACAATGAGCAGTTCTTC; CDR3: CASSVATGYNEQFF
D: NA; V: TRBV24-1; size: NA; J: TRBJ2-3; DNA: TGTGCCACCGAGGAAGGGACTTATAGCACAGATACGCAGTATTTT; CDR3: CATEEGTYSTDTQYF